This T cell receptor (beta chain) stems from a study of cytomegalovirus exposure and HLA in healthy donors listed by TCRdb under 2017. The study in broad terms: An earlier analysis of some 600 of the donors reported approximately 300 Gb of sequence data and approximately 120 million unique TCR beta sequences obtained from 150 million to 200 million T cells. An early release covering 550 to 700 HLA-typed donors comprised roughly 300 gigabases of sequencing data and tens of millions of unique TCR sequences. Among the roughly 430 genotyped donors, around 81% belonged to the genetic ancestry cluster associated with self-reported Caucasian donors. The aim of the study was to test whether cataloging public T cell receptors could identify signatures of past pathogen exposure. Using immunosequencing, the study profiled T cell repertoires from about 620 subjects and related those repertoires to cytomegalovirus serostatus. In addition to the first cohort of around 670 subjects, a separate validation cohort of about 120 different subjects was used. High-throughput TCR immunosequencing, statistical association of individual TCRs with disease status, and machine learning were combined to predict cytomegalovirus infection status. To study patterns of TCR occurrence, a later analysis re-analyzed previously published TCR beta repertoires from several hundred donors and added high-resolution HLA genotyping. The later analysis used no new phenotypic data to find candidate immune exposures, relying instead on TCR beta sequences and their occurrence across donors. An earlier analysis of 587 of the donors used high-throughput TCR beta sequencing to judge whether each TCR beta V gene segment behaved as functional or pseudogenic. Donor age, sex, ethnicity and CMV serostatus were compiled together with the repertoire data. A later genetic analysis used genome-wide SNP genotypes for about 60% of the roughly 700 donors, treating that subset as a discovery cohort. All discovery cohort repertoires had been generated using a single sequencing platform. HLA typing included class I and class II loci at four-digit resolution. Typing coverage varied by locus: about 620-630 donors for A, B, C, DRB1 and DQB1; under 550 for DQA1; more than 600 for DPA1; roughly 470 for DPB1. Because of strong linkage in the cohort, roughly 5 DR-DQ haplotypes were treated as single units for association and clustering. Among a few hundred genotyped donors of the cohort, an average of around 240,000 unique TCR beta nucleotide sequences were sequenced per donor, roughly a sixth of them non-productive. Points the paper makes about the study in general: Assigning TCR associations to individual alleles was difficult when HLA alleles, especially DR and DQ, strongly co-occurred. In this cohort, only TCR beta chains were sequenced, and detectable features were limited by the absence of alpha or paired-chain data. In a later analysis, 15,000 to 20,000 TCR beta sequences were associated with specific HLA alleles at a false discovery rate of 0.05. In the study, about 150 TCR beta chains were listed as associated with cytomegalovirus. Some IMGT-functional V segments, including TRBV6-2 and TRBV6-3, could not be told apart with the 87-base-pair reads, so those segments were excluded. Compared with the roughly 700-donor mean, donors in an Asian-associated ancestry cluster had fewer N-insertions in productive TCRs, according to a later genetic analysis. Cytomegalovirus status was reported to be diagnosed by the classifier with high specificity and sensitivity in both the original and validation cohorts. An association between a missense DCLRE1C variant and V-gene and J-gene trimming of TCR beta chains was found in a later genetic analysis and replicated in an independent cohort. Sequencing depth was assumed to be roughly uniform across donors in the presence/absence analyses, though that assumption may not hold. According to the authors, the approach could potentially be generalized to other disease states and immunological phenotypes. A later analysis found that HLA-associated TCR beta chains were more clonally expanded and had lower generation probabilities than equally common non-associated chains. Because HLA typing was missing for some donors at each locus, association tests included only the typed subset. A further reported finding was that TCR beta sequences accurately predicted the HLA-A and HLA-B alleles for most subjects in the first cohort. A later analysis found that most CMV-associated TCR beta chains appeared HLA-restricted, with HLA associations seemingly driven largely by CMV exposure. A later analysis reported that several top co-occurrence clusters appeared linked to parvovirus B19, influenza, CMV and Epstein-Barr virus. While some public TCRs were present in many individuals, most TCR sequences turned up only very rarely across donors. A group of highly shared sequence variants was considered likely to be a technical artifact of the sequencing pipeline. In a later analysis, the rate of TCR association differed among HLA loci, with DRB1 alleles having the most associated TCRs and HLA-C alleles having the fewest. In vitro tests confirmed that a few of the cytomegalovirus-associated TCR beta chains recognize cytomegalovirus antigens. In an earlier analysis of 587 of the donors, most TCR beta V segments were observed in productive rearrangements about 90% or about 30% of the time, broadly matching IMGT annotations. Immune exposure information for the cohort was limited to CMV serostatus. Because counts were too low, under 20 rarely observed V segments, including chromosome 9 orphons, were left out of the earlier analysis of about 500 of the donors. Correlated functional status among segregating V segments might reflect linkage disequilibrium, but an unknown experimental factor could not be ruled out.

CDR1 and CDR2, per the germline V gene, are SGHRS and YFSETQ. V gives up 4 bases and J gives up 1 base, and the segment between their germline ends measures 11 bases. CDR3 length: 14 amino acids, cysteine to phenylalanine. The kept DNA is CDR3 alone, 42 bases in frame from the first base. Regarding this clone: Its antigen is unknown.

Library prep was done by the immunoSEQ multiplex PCR assay. For the multiplex PCR, a mixture combining 60 forward primers for TCR Vbeta segments and 13 reverse primers for TCR Jbeta segments was used. The CDR3 region of rearranged TCR beta genes was amplified from genomic DNA by a multiplex PCR assay. On the Illumina HiSeq System, the amplified TCR beta libraries were sequenced as 87-base-pair reads. From the authors' description of their analysis: A later analysis tallied around 87 million unique TCR beta chains across the 640 or so repertoires, and 10 million to 11 million of those chains were shared by two or more donors. To remove PCR and sequencing errors, raw reads were error-corrected and collapsed into unique sequences using a nearest-neighbor algorithm that merged closely related sequences. V, D and J gene segments were assigned by aligning CDR3 sequences to IMGT reference sequences. For a sequence to be retained, a match of at least six nucleotides to both a V gene segment and a J gene segment was required. A rearrangement was called productive if the CDR3 had no stop codons and remained in frame with V and J, and every other rearrangement was called non-productive. CDR3 was defined by IMGT convention, running from the second conserved V-encoded cysteine to the conserved J-encoded phenylalanine. The earlier analysis of 450 to 750 of the donors excluded any sequence lacking an unambiguous match to a single V gene segment. In an earlier analysis of 587 of the donors, V segments were called functional above 56.7% productive rearrangements and were called segregating when the between-donor standard deviation exceeded 5%. A statistical classification framework was developed to diagnose cytomegalovirus status using the catalog of TCR beta chain sequences. In a later analysis, TCR nucleotide sequences were compared against IMGT/GENE-DB human TR gene sequences so that V and J genes could be assigned. Using the TCRdist pipeline, a later analysis assigned CDR3 sequences along with most-parsimonious VDJ recombination scenarios. In a later analysis, each TCR beta chain was defined by its CDR3 amino acid sequence together with its V-gene family, and reads lacking a unique V-gene family were excluded. As a way to deal with suspected cross-contamination and a sequencing artifact, a later analysis dropped hundreds of nucleotide sequences that were highly shared and had low generation probability. In a later analysis, a clonal expansion index was calculated for each public chain from normalized within-repertoire ranks of inferred template counts. In a later analysis, generation probabilities were computed using a VDJ recombination model fitted to out-of-frame rearrangements, and the results were checked against IGoR. A later analysis scored TCR-TCR, TCR-HLA and TCR-CMV co-occurrence with hypergeometric tests, applying a repertoire-size bias correction to TCR pairs. A later analysis estimated false discovery rates by permuting HLA or CMV assignments 20 times. A later analysis grouped co-occurring TCRs with DBSCAN, adding TCRdist sequence similarity when clustering within HLA-allele-positive subsets. Repertoires with fewer than 30,000 or more than 120,000 public chains were left out of co-occurrence clustering, as were five repertoires with anomalous nucleotide sharing. TCRdb took over this immuneACCESS table, retaining in-frame rearrangements with V and J assigned. Such tables are incomplete; in checked studies, under half of the missing clones stem from an unresolved V gene, and the remainder is unexplained. The V and J calls and clone size come from that table; D and trimming were worked out from the DNA. The table for this sample records approximately 100,000 clones. Approximately 3.7% of the sample rests with the top ten.

In total, 666 healthy bone marrow donors made up the cohort. Cohort members were all nominally healthy when sampled, although unrecorded immune exposures were likely present. The donor was CMV seronegative and was included in the group of hundreds of seronegative cohort members. Each donor provided a peripheral blood sample, and peripheral blood mononuclear cells were used for TCR beta sequencing. The Qiagen DNeasy Blood Extraction Kit was used to extract genomic DNA from the blood cell samples. Sequenced: PBMCs. The sequence joins TRBV5-1 to TRBJ1-1; no D gene call is confident. The sequence was obtained from a man aged 35 to 55 in good health and CMV-seronegative. CDR3 protein: CASSGLGGNTEAFF. The DNA sequence follows: TGCGCCAGCAGCGGATTGGGAGGGAACACTGAAGCTTTCTTT.